This T cell receptor (beta chain) was profiled in a study of blood T cell repertoires in COVID-19. Across the study: PBMCs, B-cell-depleted T cells, or T cells were the source of the cDNA or gDNA that made up the material.

Sequenced by immunoSEQ multiplex PCR; TCRdb stores in-frame clones only, minus some. This table holds tens of thousands of clones, more than 90% found once. Input material: peripheral blood. The sequence derives from a woman older than 75 with acute or convalescent COVID-19.

The DNA of the CDR3 is TGTGCCAGCAGCTTCGGGACAGGGGAGGTTTCCTACAATGAGCAGTTCTTC. This gives the protein CASSFGTGEVSYNEQFF. The chain has TRBV7-3 and TRBJ2-1; 10 bases are a match to TRBD1. Germline CDR1 reads SGHTA; CDR2 reads FQGTGA. V trimming: 3 bases; J trimming: 1 base; junction bases outside the gene matches: 6. There are 17 residues in the CDR3.